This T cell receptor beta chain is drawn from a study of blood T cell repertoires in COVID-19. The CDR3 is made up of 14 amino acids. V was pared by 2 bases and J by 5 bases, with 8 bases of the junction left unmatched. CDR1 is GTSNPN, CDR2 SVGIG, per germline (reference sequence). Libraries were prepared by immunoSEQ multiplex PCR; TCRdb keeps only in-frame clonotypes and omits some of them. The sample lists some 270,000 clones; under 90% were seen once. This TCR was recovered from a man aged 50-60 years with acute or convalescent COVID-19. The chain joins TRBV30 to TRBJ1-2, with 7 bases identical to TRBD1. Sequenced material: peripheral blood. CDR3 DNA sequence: TGTGCCTGGAGTCCAACAGGGGTGCGGTATGGCTACACCTTC. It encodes CAWSPTGVRYGYTF.